The next 26 T cell receptor beta chains were all read from a single sample in a study of immune cell composition in non-small cell lung cancer. Data came from immunoSEQ multiplex PCR; TCRdb stores just in-frame clones and leaves some out. This sample carries fewer than 5,000 clones, around 70% of them seen once, and the ten largest clones take approximately 28%. Sequencing was performed on lung tumor tissue. The source is a human donor with non-small cell lung cancer.

The chain has TRBV5-6 and TRBJ2-5; possible D gene TRBD2, 6 bases. V shed 3 bases and J shed 5 bases, with 14 bases lying between them. Germline V gives CDR1 SGHDT, CDR2 YYEEEE. The length of the CDR3 is 14 residues. The CDR3 DNA reads as TGTGCCAGCAGCTGGGAGGTCGCGGTGGAGACCCAGTACTTC. This translates into CASSWEVAVETQYF.

There are a few counts of this clone. This rearrangement joins TRBV2 to TRBJ2-7; 11 positions match TRBD1. V shed 6 bases and J 7 bases; nucleotides not matched to a gene: 8. Looked up from germline, CDR1 is SNHLY and CDR2 is FYNNEI. The CDR3 totals 14 residues. CDR3 protein: CASSVDRGPREQYF. As DNA, the CDR3 is TGTGCCAGCAGCGTGGACAGGGGGCCGCGAGAGCAGTACTTC.

This clone appeared a few times. The chain has TRBV27 and TRBJ1-5; tentatively, D is TRBD1 (5 bases). This CDR3 region has 14 residues. CDR1 MNHEY and CDR2 SMNVEV come from the germline V gene (reference sequence). Between the trimmed V and J ends, which lost 5 bases and 2 bases, there was a span of 10 bases. CDR3 DNA: TGTGCCAGCAGTCCGGGGGGTGGCAATCAGCCCCAGCATTTT. Its translation is CASSPGGGNQPQHF.

V is TRBV7-9 and J is TRBJ1-5; a possible D gene is TRBD1 (6 bases). Trimming cost V 1 base and J 9 bases, with 16 bases left between them. Germline lookup yields CDR1 SEHNR and CDR2 FQNEAQ (reference sequence). The length of the CDR3 is 15 residues. The chain's CDR3 is CASSLGGQVPRPQHF. The CDR3 nucleotides are TGTGCCAGCAGCTTAGGGGGGCAGGTGCCTCGGCCCCAGCATTTT. The whole variable domain, remainder taken from reference TRBV7-9 and TRBJ1-5, is DTGVSQNPRHKITKRGQNVTFRCDPISEHNRLYWYRQTLGQGPEFLTYFQNEAQLEKSRLLSDRFSAERPKGSFSTLEIQRTEQGDSAMYLCASSLGGQVPRPQHFGDGTRLSIL.

The chain combines TRBV11-1 with TRBJ2-3, with 9 bases that match TRBD2. J was trimmed by 0 bases and V by 1 base; bases with no gene match: 11. The CDR3 length is 19 residues. Germline loops: CDR1 SGHAT, CDR2 FQDESV (reference sequence). The CDR3 region is CASSLVRSGRAPSTDTQYF. In DNA, the CDR3 is TGTGCCAGCAGCTTAGTGCGTAGCGGGAGAGCCCCTAGCACAGATACGCAGTATTTT.

The table lists this clone with a count of one. The genes are TRBV7-8 and TRBJ2-7; D is ambiguous. Germline V CDR1 and CDR2: SGHVS, FQNEAQ. CDR3 size: 12 residues. Trimming shortened V by 5 bases and J by 2 bases, and 7 bases separated the two germline ends. CDR3 protein: CASSIRAYEQYF. The DNA for the CDR3 is TGTGCCAGCAGCATTAGAGCCTACGAGCAGTACTTC.

This clone was seen only a few times. This rearrangement joins TRBV6-5 to TRBJ2-7, with 9 bases that match TRBD1. The V and J ends lost 6 bases and 6 bases, in that order; junction bases with no gene match: 9. CDR1 and CDR2 (germline): MNHEY, SVGAGI. CDR3 size: 14 residues. Written as DNA, the CDR3 is TGTGCCAGCAGCCACCCGGGACAGGGACTCGAGCAGTACTTC. Protein product: CASSHPGQGLEQYF.

The genes are TRBV5-4 and TRBJ2-1, with 9 nucleotides matching TRBD2. Unmatched junction bases numbered 9, after V lost 4 bases and J lost 7 bases. Germline V lookup: CDR1 SGHNT, CDR2 YYREEE (reference sequence). The CDR3 has 15 residues. CDR3 loop: CASSSNPGLANEQFF. CDR3 coding DNA: TGTGCCAGCAGCAGCAATCCGGGACTAGCTAATGAGCAGTTCTTC.

The V and J genes are TRBV10-3 and TRBJ1-1; D is possibly TRBD1 (6 bases). The CDR3 runs 14 residues. With 6 bases removed from V and 1 base from J, the gap between germline ends came to 12 bases. In germline, CDR1 is ENHRY, CDR2 SYGVKD. Here the CDR3 DNA reads TGTGCCATCAGGACGACAGGACAGAACACTGAAGCTTTCTTT. Encoded protein: CAIRTTGQNTEAFF.

In this sample, this clone turned up a few times. The chain recombines TRBV6-5 with TRBJ2-1; D gene ambiguous. The CDR3 has 13 amino acids. Trimming pared 6 bases from V and 1 base from J, leaving 7 bases between. In germline, CDR1 is MNHEY, CDR2 SVGAGI. Here the CDR3 DNA reads TGTGCCAGCAGGAAGACTTCCTACAATGAGCAGTTCTTC. Amino acids: CASRKTSYNEQFF.

This sequence joins TRBV5-4 and TRBJ2-4, with 8 bases aligning to TRBD2. Trimming took 4 bases from V and 2 from J; bases not matched to a gene: 17. Germline V lookup: CDR1 SGHNT, CDR2 YYREEE (reference sequence). The CDR3 loop spans 19 amino acids. The CDR3: CASSIKTDGRGLSKNIQYF. DNA of the CDR3: TGTGCCAGCAGCATAAAAACAGACGGGAGGGGACTATCCAAAAACATTCAGTACTTC.

The chain couples TRBV4-3 to TRBJ2-2; 10 bases are shared with TRBD2. Germline values: CDR1 LGHNA, CDR2 YSLEER. The CDR3 loop spans 15 amino acids. V lost 3 bases, J lost 5 bases, and 3 bases stayed unmatched. The CDR3 DNA is TGCGCCAGCAGCCAGGGACTAGCGCCAACCGGGGAGCTGTTTTTT. As protein: CASSQGLAPTGELFF.

J is TRBJ2-3 and V is TRBV9; the D gene is possibly TRBD2 (6 bases). Trimming removed 4 bases at V and 6 bases at J, with 18 bases between. CDR1 is SGDLS and CDR2 is YYNGEE in the germline V gene. The CDR3 length is 15 residues. DNA for the CDR3: TGTGCCAGCAGCCCACGGGGGAGTCCCCCTGATACGCAGTATTTT. Protein sequence: CASSPRGSPPDTQYF.

The chain recombines TRBV28 with TRBJ2-1, with 8 bases that match TRBD1. The CDR3 extends over 15 amino acids. Germline V gives CDR1 MDHEN, CDR2 SYDVKM. The V and J ends lost 5 bases and 4 bases, in that order; junction bases with no gene match: 7. The CDR3 protein is CASSPQQGGYNEQFF. Here the CDR3 DNA reads TGTGCCAGCAGTCCACAACAGGGGGGATACAATGAGCAGTTCTTC.

V and J are TRBV9 and TRBJ2-5; no clear D. The CDR3 runs to 11 residues. V was cut by 4 bases and J by 3 bases, with 4 bases left in between. Germline V CDR1 and CDR2: SGDLS, YYNGEE. CDR3 in DNA: TGTGCCAGCAGCTTCGAAGAGACCCAGTACTTC. It translates to CASSFEETQYF.

This clone occurred a few times. The genes are TRBV15 and TRBJ2-1, with D possibly being TRBD1 (6 bases). Trimming left V 2 bases short and J 4 bases short, with 12 bases between. CDR1 is LNHNV, CDR2 YYDKDF, per germline (reference sequence). CDR3 size: 15 residues. The CDR3 loop reads CATSRSGTTYNEQFF. The CDR3 nucleotides are TGTGCCACCAGCAGATCCGGGACAACATACAATGAGCAGTTCTTC.

J is TRBJ2-6 and V is TRBV27; TRBD1 is a possible D gene (5 bases). Germline CDR1 is MNHEY and CDR2 is SMNVEV (reference sequence). Deletions cut 4 bases from V and 1 base from J, with 11 bases between. This CDR3 region has 16 residues. DNA for the CDR3: TGTGCCAGCAGTTCCCAGGGTTGGTCTGGGGCCAACGTCCTGACTTTC. This encodes CASSSQGWSGANVLTF. The full variable domain, in which reference TRBV27 and TRBJ2-6 provide the parts outside the CDR3, is EAQVTQNPRYLITVTGKKLTVTCSQNMNHEYMSWYRQDPGLGLRQIYYSMNVEVTDKGDVPEGYKVSRKEKRNFPLILESPSPNQTSLYFCASSSQGWSGANVLTFGAGSRLTVL.

The chain links TRBV6-6 to TRBJ2-7, with 7 positions matching TRBD1. Germline-derived CDR1 and CDR2 are MNHNY and SVGAGI (reference sequence). J gave up 2 bases and V 4 bases, and 5 bases lay outside the gene matches. The CDR3 length is 14 residues. In DNA form, the CDR3 reads TGTGCCAGCAGTTCACGGACAGGTACCTACGAGCAGTACTTC. Residues: CASSSRTGTYEQYF.

The CDR3 DNA reads as TGCAGCGCCATCAGGGGCCCCGGATCCTACGAGCAGTACTTC. Amino acids: CSAIRGPGSYEQYF. V and J are TRBV29-1 and TRBJ2-7; maybe TRBD1 (6 bases). Germline V CDR1 and CDR2: SQVTM, ANQGSEA. The germline V and J ends were trimmed by 7 bases and 1 base, with 17 bases remaining between them. This CDR3 is 14 amino acids long.

This sequence joins TRBV5-1 and TRBJ2-3, with D perhaps TRBD2 (6 bases). CDR1 is SGHRS and CDR2 is YFSETQ in the germline V gene. V lost 1 base and J lost 1, with 7 bases in between. This CDR3 is built from 14 residues. CDR3 amino acids: CASSLSGRTDTQYF. The CDR3 coding sequence is TGCGCCAGCAGCTTGAGCGGGCGCACAGATACGCAGTATTTT.

The chain uses TRBV19 and TRBJ1-5, with 9 bases lining up with TRBD1. Germline V gene lookup returns CDR1 LNHDA and CDR2 SQIVND (reference sequence). With 4 bases clipped from V and 6 bases from J, the junction kept 7 bases outside the gene matches. This CDR3 has 15 residues. DNA of the CDR3: TGTGCCAGTAGTACCCCGGGACAGGGTACTCAGCCCCAGCATTTT. This encodes CASSTPGQGTQPQHF.

The chain links TRBV7-8 to TRBJ2-3, with D maybe TRBD2 (6 bases). CDR1 SGHVS and CDR2 FQNEAQ come from the germline V gene. The CDR3 is 20 residues long. The V end was cut by 1 base, the J end by 6 bases, with 29 bases between. This CDR3 reads CASSLVTPLRQRAFRDTQYF. The CDR3 region has the DNA TGTGCCAGCAGCTTAGTCACCCCCCTAAGACAGCGGGCCTTTAGGGATACGCAGTATTTT.

The chain joins TRBV14 to TRBJ2-3; 9 nucleotides line up with TRBD2. The CDR3 contains 15 residues. The germline CDR1 and CDR2 sequences are SGHDN and FVKESK. J lost 7 bases, V lost 4 bases, and 9 bases had no gene match. CDR3 sequence: CASSRIGTSWYTQYF. CDR3 nucleotides: TGTGCCAGCAGCCGAATCGGGACTAGCTGGTATACGCAGTATTTT.

V gene TRBV21-1 combines with J gene TRBJ2-2; whether TRBD1, the table's D call, matches the DNA was not checked. TRBV21-1 is a documented pseudogene. This CDR3 region has 17 residues. Here the CDR3 reads CASSKGRGTGYTGELFF. In DNA form, the CDR3 reads TGTGCCAGCAGCAAAGGAAGGGGGACAGGGTACACCGGGGAGCTGTTTTTT.

The V call is TRBV6-5, the J call TRBJ2-1; 11 bases align to TRBD1. V lost 1 base and J lost 7; bases outside the gene matches: 3. The V gene's germline CDR1 is MNHEY and CDR2 SVGAGI. This CDR3 has 15 amino acids. CDR3 in amino acids: CASSYWDRGGNEQFF. The CDR3 nucleotides read TGTGCCAGCAGTTACTGGGACAGGGGGGGTAATGAGCAGTTCTTC.

The chain is built from TRBV27 and TRBJ2-1; D perhaps matches TRBD2 (6 bases). CDR3 length equals 16 residues. V was shortened by 5 bases and J by 6 bases, with 20 bases between the two germline ends. Germline-derived CDR1 and CDR2 are MNHEY and SMNVEV (reference sequence). CDR3 in amino acids: CASSGGLDGYTNEQFF. The CDR3 DNA follows: TGTGCCAGCAGTGGGGGGTTGGATGGCTACACCAATGAGCAGTTCTTC.